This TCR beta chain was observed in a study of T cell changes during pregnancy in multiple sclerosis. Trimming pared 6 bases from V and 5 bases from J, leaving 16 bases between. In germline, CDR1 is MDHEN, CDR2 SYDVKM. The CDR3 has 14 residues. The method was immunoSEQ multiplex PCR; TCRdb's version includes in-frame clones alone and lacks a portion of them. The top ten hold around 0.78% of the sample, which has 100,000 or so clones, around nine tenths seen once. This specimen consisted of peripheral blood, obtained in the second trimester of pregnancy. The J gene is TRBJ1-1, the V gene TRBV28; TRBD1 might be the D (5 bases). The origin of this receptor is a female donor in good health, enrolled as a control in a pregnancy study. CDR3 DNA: TGTGCCAGCAGCCGGCCGGGGGATGAAACTGAAGCTTTCTTT. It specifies CASSRPGDETEAFF.